This TCR beta chain was sequenced in a study of beta chain features in type 1 diabetes. Study overall: There were 107,917,701 sorted cells examined across all samples. Study results and caveats: Type 1 diabetes patients had TCRB CDR3s that were shorter (moderately but significantly so) in all four CD4+ subsets. The VDJ junctions of type 1 diabetes patients carried fewer insertions and more deletions.

Worth noting for this clone: Its antigen is still unknown.

Investigators reverse transcribed all isolated RNA, so they sequenced expressed TCRB transcripts. The protocol was immunoSEQ multiplex PCR, while the TCRdb copy is restricted to in-frame clones and leaves out a portion. The sample holds 200,000 to 250,000 clones; more than 15% are singletons and the top ten take less than 0.09%. The V gene end was trimmed by 11 bases and the J gene end by 2 bases; junction bases not matched to a gene: 5. The CDR3 extends over 12 amino acids. Germline lookup yields CDR1 MNHEY and CDR2 SVGAGI. V and J are TRBV6-5 and TRBJ2-5; 7 bases are a match to TRBD2. The source is a man aged 25-45 years with type 1 diabetes. Sample: naive CD4+ T cells from blood. The CDR3 reads CAVTSAQETQYF. CDR3 coding DNA: TGTGCCGTTACTAGCGCTCAAGAGACCCAGTACTTC.